One and the same sample provided the 17 T cell receptor beta chains below, sequenced in a study of T cell repertoires in cytomegalovirus infection. Each CDR3 protein gets one entry after TCRdb re-called the reads with MiXCR. The sample lists some 300,000 distinct CDR3 sequences; 9.6% were seen once. Sequenced material: PBMCs. The source is a human donor in good health (CMV status not recorded). Some clones in this sample may be carry-over from other donors' samples.

This clonotype has a count of ten or more. The genes are TRBV5-4 and TRBJ2-5, with D perhaps being TRBD1 or TRBD2 (5 bases each). Trimming took off 4 bases at V and 2 bases at J, with 12 bases between the two ends. The CDR3 spans 14 residues. Per germline, CDR1 SGHNT and CDR2 YYREEE (reference sequence). The CDR3 reads CASSGTGWQETQYF. The CDR3 DNA is TGTGCCAGCAGCGGGACCGGGTGGCAAGAGACCCAGTACTTC.

In this sample, this clonotype turned up many times. The V call is TRBV7-2, the J call TRBJ1-5; D gene ambiguous. The CDR3 totals 14 residues. Germline assignment: CDR1 SGHTA and CDR2 FQGNSA. V was cut by 5 bases and J by 2 bases, with 10 bases left in between. CDR3: CASSPQEGNQPQHF. CDR3 nucleotides: TGTGCCAGCAGCCCCCAGGAGGGCAATCAGCCCCAGCATTTT. The full variable domain, with the rest looked up from reference TRBV7-2 and TRBJ1-5, is GAGVSQSPSNKVTEKGKDVELRCDPISGHTALYWYRQSLGQGLEFLIYFQGNSAPDKSGLPSDRFSAERTGGSVSTLTIQRTQQEDSAVYLCASSPQEGNQPQHFGDGTRLSIL.

This clonotype appeared many times. J is TRBJ1-5 and V is TRBV20-1, with 8 bases matching TRBD1. This CDR3 has 20 amino acids. The junction had 17 bases not matched to a gene; V was cut back by 0 bases and J by 1 base. Germline CDR1 reads DFQATT; CDR2 reads SNEGSKA (reference sequence). The CDR3 reads CSARDPNWAGGRRSNQPQHF. DNA for the CDR3: TGCAGTGCTAGAGATCCGAATTGGGCAGGGGGCCGCAGGAGCAATCAGCCCCAGCATTTT.

This clonotype was counted many times. V gene TRBV6-1 combines with J gene TRBJ2-5; 16 nucleotides align to TRBD2. The CDR3 runs 18 residues. Germline V lookup: CDR1 MNHNS, CDR2 SASEGT. Trimming cost V 5 bases and J 2 bases; bases outside gene matches: 8. The CDR3 sequence: CASSQGLAGGPIQETQYF. The DNA of the CDR3 is TGTGCCAGCAGTCAGGGACTAGCGGGGGGGCCGATTCAAGAGACCCAGTACTTC.

This clonotype was observed at least ten times. This chain connects TRBV2 to TRBJ2-1; D tentatively fits TRBD1 or TRBD2 (6 bases each). This CDR3 is built from 14 residues. Trimming left V 3 bases short and J 4 bases short, with 10 bases between. Germline V lookup: CDR1 SNHLY, CDR2 FYNNEI. The CDR3: CASSERGQYNEQFF. The CDR3 DNA reads as TGTGCCAGCAGTGAGCGGGGACAATACAATGAGCAGTTCTTC.

This clonotype occurred many times. The rearrangement links TRBV7-2 to TRBJ2-2, with D unresolved. Germline lookup yields CDR1 SGHTA and CDR2 FQGNSA. V was pared by 3 bases and J by 2 bases, with 7 bases between. The CDR3 is made up of 14 amino acids. The CDR3 coding sequence is TGTGCCAGCAGCTTTTACACAAACACCGGGGAGCTGTTTTTT. Translating it yields CASSFYTNTGELFF. Combining the CDR3 with reference TRBV7-2 and TRBJ2-2 gives the whole variable domain GAGVSQSPSNKVTEKGKDVELRCDPISGHTALYWYRQSLGQGLEFLIYFQGNSAPDKSGLPSDRFSAERTGGSVSTLTIQRTQQEDSAVYLCASSFYTNTGELFFGEGSRLTVL.

The table lists this clonotype with a few counts. V gene TRBV7-6 combines with J gene TRBJ2-6, with 8 bases lining up with TRBD2. CDR1 and CDR2 from the germline V gene are SGHVS and FNYEAQ. The CDR3 consists of 16 residues. The V segment lost 7 bases and the J segment 4 bases; nucleotides outside the gene matches: 9. The CDR3 reads CASTERGSGGANVLTF. Written as DNA, the CDR3 is TGTGCCAGCACGGAGCGGGGGTCTGGAGGGGCCAACGTCCTGACTTTC.

This clonotype was observed many times. This chain connects TRBV20-1 to TRBJ2-1, with a tentative D call TRBD2 (5 bases). Trimming took 0 bases from V and 1 from J, leaving 19 bases between them. From germline, CDR1 is DFQATT and CDR2 SNEGSKA (reference sequence). The CDR3 is 18 amino acids. The CDR3 reads CSARDFYTEGSSYNEQFF. CDR3 in DNA: TGCAGTGCTAGAGATTTCTATACAGAAGGGAGTTCCTACAATGAGCAGTTCTTC.

This clonotype was recorded a few times. The junction departs from the called germline gene at one end, perhaps through a read error. The chain couples TRBV9 to TRBJ2-1, with 15 bases that match TRBD2. Germline V gene lookup returns CDR1 SGDLS and CDR2 YYNGEE. The CDR3 is 17 residues long. CDR3: CVSSPGLAGGPNNEQFF. CDR3 DNA sequence: TGTGTCAGCAGCCCCGGACTAGCGGGGGGGCCGAACAATGAGCAGTTCTTC.

Notes on this clonotype: A clone one base away is much larger, so this may be a read error. J is TRBJ1-5 and V is TRBV7-9, with 9 nucleotides matching TRBD1. The V gene end was trimmed by 4 bases and the J gene end by 9 bases; junction bases not matched to a gene: 7. The CDR3 totals 14 residues. Germline lookup yields CDR1 SEHNR and CDR2 FQNEAQ (reference sequence). CDR3 residues: CASSSTGGIPPQHF. The CDR3 DNA is TGTGCCAGCAGCTCCACAGGGGGCATTCCGCCCCAGCATTTT.

This clonotype was recorded many times. J is TRBJ2-3 and V is TRBV11-2; D remains unclear. Deletions cut 0 bases from V and 0 bases from J, with 10 bases between. The CDR3 spans 16 residues. Germline CDR1 reads SGHAT; CDR2 reads FQNNGV. In DNA, the CDR3 is TGTGCCAGCAGCTTAGACGTGGGAACTAGCACAGATACGCAGTATTTT. This encodes CASSLDVGTSTDTQYF.

This chain connects TRBV20-1 to TRBJ1-1; D gene unclear. In germline, CDR1 is DFQATT, CDR2 SNEGSKA (reference sequence). V was trimmed by 5 bases and J by 6 bases, leaving 7 bases between them. The CDR3 has 10 residues. CDR3 region: CSAEDPEAFF. The CDR3, as DNA: TGCAGTGCTGAGGATCCTGAAGCTTTCTTT.

In the case of this clonotype: A read error may account for a junction end that differs from germline. This rearrangement joins TRBV7-2 to TRBJ1-5; D uncertain. This CDR3 is built from 13 residues. The germline CDR1 and CDR2 sequences are SGHTA and FQGNSA. In nucleotides, the CDR3 is TGTGCCAGCAGCTTTGATGGGAATCAGCCCCGGCATTTT. Amino acids: CASSFDGNQPRHF.

This clonotype came up many times. CDR3 protein: CSVALPDRRYSGANVLTF. Here the CDR3 DNA reads TGCAGCGTCGCCTTGCCAGACAGGCGTTACTCTGGGGCCAACGTCCTGACTTTC. J is TRBJ2-6 and V is TRBV29-1, with a weak D call TRBD1 (6 bases). Trimming removed 6 bases at V and 0 bases at J, with 21 bases between. This CDR3 is built from 18 residues. CDR1 and CDR2 (germline): SQVTM, ANQGSEA.

This clonotype was seen ten or more times. V usage is TRBV7-9 and J usage is TRBJ1-5, with 7 bases fitting TRBD1. Germline V lookup: CDR1 SEHNR, CDR2 FQNEAQ (reference sequence). The CDR3 totals 14 residues. V gave up 5 bases and J gave up 4 bases; unmatched junction bases: 5. In DNA form, the CDR3 reads TGTGCCAGCAGCCAGGGACAGATAAATCAGCCCCAGCATTTT. Amino acids: CASSQGQINQPQHF.

This clonotype was recorded many times. The gene calls are TRBV6-8 and TRBJ2-1; D is unclear. With 5 bases removed from V and 10 bases from J, the gap between germline ends came to 3 bases. The CDR3 length is 9 residues. Germline values: CDR1 MNHGY, CDR2 SAAAGT. The chain's CDR3 is CASSQEQFF. CDR3 sequence (DNA): TGTGCCAGCAGTCAGGAGCAGTTCTTC.

This clonotype was detected many times. The chain uses TRBV7-8 and TRBJ2-3; 9 nucleotides agree with TRBD1. The germline gives CDR1 SGHVS, CDR2 FQNEAQ. The length of the CDR3 is 17 residues. The V segment lost 0 bases and the J segment 6 bases; nucleotides outside the gene matches: 10. The CDR3 protein is CASSLAGNRGRGDTQYF. The CDR3 nucleotides read TGTGCCAGCAGCTTAGCGGGGAACAGGGGGCGAGGGGATACGCAGTATTTT. Full variable domain (outside the CDR3, taken from reference TRBV7-8 and TRBJ2-3): GAGVSQSPRYKVAKRGQDVALRCDPISGHVSLFWYQQALGQGPEFLTYFQNEAQLDKSGLPSDRFFAERPEGSVSTLKIQRTQQEDSAVYLCASSLAGNRGRGDTQYFGPGTRLTVL.